The clone carrying this TCR beta chain has just one count. Its antigen is not known. This sample is part of a study of shared clonotypes between healthy human individuals. Terminally differentiated effector memory CD45RA+ cells were excluded by CCR7 positive selection of CD45RO-negative cells. There were only Caucasian adults among the donors, and all lived in Nashville, Tennessee. Each sorted subset replicate got 200 ng genomic DNA, tens of thousands of genomes. Data came from immunoSEQ multiplex PCR; TCRdb stores just in-frame clones and leaves some out. Among 2 million to 2.5 million clones listed, approximately 94% were seen once. Study-wide results and caveats: Researchers found naive subsets generally carried larger estimated richness than memory subsets.

V lost 0 bases to trimming and J lost 6 bases, with 12 bases between them. This CDR3 comprises 14 residues. Germline values: CDR1 MNHEY, CDR2 SMNVEV (reference sequence). Sequencing used naive CD8+ T cells sorted from blood. The clonotype comes from a man aged 18 to 30 in good health. The chain carries TRBV27 and TRBJ2-7; D perhaps matches TRBD2 (6 bases). The CDR3 sequence is CASSLSIAVPEQYF. DNA of the CDR3: TGTGCCAGCAGTTTATCGATAGCGGTACCCGAGCAGTACTTC.